A selection of T cell receptor beta chains follows, all from one sample in a study of T cell responses to AZD1222 COVID-19 vaccine. Here immunoSEQ multiplex PCR was the method, and the copy in TCRdb shows in-frame clones only, minus some. The sample holds around 78,000 clones; over 80% are singletons and the top ten take 4.5%. Material: peripheral blood, obtained on day 0 of MenACWY control vaccination. The receptors stem from an adult in good health. CDR3s include the opening cysteine and the closing phenylalanine or tryptophan. A D gene is named only where the DNA matches it firmly. The listing skips clone size in some rows; elsewhere it reads once, few, many or a size class.

J gene: TRBJ1-2; V gene: TRBV27; D gene: TRBD1; clone size: NA; CDR3 DNA: TGTGCCAGCAGGACCTCAGGGGGCGAGAATGGCTACACCTTC; CDR3 protein: CASRTSGGENGYTF
J gene: TRBJ2-1; V gene: TRBV28; D gene: NA; clone size: once; CDR3 DNA: TGTGCCAGCAATTCACGTGCCCACAGGAAGAATGAGCAGTTCTTC; CDR3 protein: CASNSRAHRKNEQFF
J gene: TRBJ1-2; V gene: TRBV7-9; D gene: TRBD1; clone size: NA; CDR3 DNA: TGTGCCAGCAGTCATACAGGGGGCGACGGCTATGGCTACACCTTC; CDR3 protein: CASSHTGGDGYGYTF
J gene: TRBJ1-1; V gene: TRBV12-3/TRBV12-4; D gene: TRBD1; clone size: NA; CDR3 DNA: TGTGCCAGCCGAGACAGGGCTAACACTGAAGCTTTCTTT; CDR3 protein: CASRDRANTEAFF
J gene: TRBJ2-2; V gene: TRBV4-3; D gene: NA; clone size: NA; CDR3 DNA: TGCGCCAGCAGCCAGATTGGGGTTGGGGGAGACACCGGGGAGCTGTTTTTT; CDR3 protein: CASSQIGVGGDTGELFF
J gene: TRBJ1-1; V gene: TRBV11-2; D gene: NA; clone size: NA; CDR3 DNA: TGTGCCAGCACCCACACCGACACTGAAGCTTTCTTT; CDR3 protein: CASTHTDTEAFF
J gene: TRBJ2-3; V gene: TRBV6-5; D gene: NA; clone size: NA; CDR3 DNA: TGTGCCAGCAGCCCAGAGTACACAGATACGCAGTATTTT; CDR3 protein: CASSPEYTDTQYF
J gene: TRBJ2-5; V gene: TRBV27; D gene: NA; clone size: NA; CDR3 DNA: TGTGCCAGCAGTGGGACTCCCCGGGGGACCCAGTACTTC; CDR3 protein: CASSGTPRGTQYF
J gene: TRBJ2-1; V gene: TRBV13; D gene: NA; clone size: NA; CDR3 DNA: TGTGCCAGCAGCTTATTCCAGGGTGTCGGTGAGCAGTTCTTC; CDR3 protein: CASSLFQGVGEQFF
J gene: TRBJ2-7; V gene: TRBV4-2; D gene: TRBD1; clone size: NA; CDR3 DNA: TGTGCCAGCAGCGAGGCAGGGGGCCCGACCGAGCAGTACTTC; CDR3 protein: CASSEAGGPTEQYF
J gene: TRBJ1-2; V gene: TRBV5-6; D gene: NA; clone size: NA; CDR3 DNA: TGTGCCAGCAGCTTGATCTCTGACTATGGCTACACCTTC; CDR3 protein: CASSLISDYGYTF
J gene: TRBJ1-2; V gene: TRBV6-5; D gene: NA; clone size: NA; CDR3 DNA: TGTGCCAGCAGCCGGGGGCACTATGGCTACACCTTC; CDR3 protein: CASSRGHYGYTF
J gene: TRBJ2-1; V gene: TRBV6-4; D gene: NA; clone size: NA; CDR3 DNA: TGTGCCAGCAGTGTCGATACTAGTTCTCATGAGCAGTTCTTC; CDR3 protein: CASSVDTSSHEQFF
J gene: TRBJ2-3; V gene: TRBV5-6; D gene: NA; clone size: NA; CDR3 DNA: TGTGCCAGCAGCTTAAGCGATACGCAGTATTTT; CDR3 protein: CASSLSDTQYF
J gene: TRBJ1-3; V gene: TRBV19; D gene: TRBD1; clone size: NA; CDR3 DNA: TGTGCCACCACGGACAGGGCCACTGGAAACACCATATATTTT; CDR3 protein: CATTDRATGNTIYF
J gene: TRBJ2-1; V gene: TRBV6-1; D gene: NA; clone size: NA; CDR3 DNA: TGTGCCAGCAGTGACAGCGGGCCTTACAATGAGCAGTTCTTC; CDR3 protein: CASSDSGPYNEQFF
J gene: TRBJ1-6; V gene: TRBV3-1/TRBV3-2; D gene: NA; clone size: once; CDR3 DNA: TGTGCCAGCAGCCCAGGGTCCCATGGAGGAATTGGTAATTCACCCCTCCACTTT; CDR3 protein: CASSPGSHGGIGNSPLHF
J gene: TRBJ1-1; V gene: TRBV21-1; D gene: NA; clone size: NA; CDR3 DNA: TGTGCCATCCAGAGAGCCGGGACAGGGGGCCGGGAAGCTTTCTTT; CDR3 protein: CAIQRAGTGGREAFF
J gene: TRBJ2-3; V gene: TRBV19; D gene: NA; clone size: NA; CDR3 DNA: TGTGCCACCAAAAAAGGAGGTGGGGGGACAGATACGCAGTATTTT; CDR3 protein: CATKKGGGGTDTQYF
J gene: TRBJ2-2; V gene: TRBV9; D gene: TRBD1; clone size: NA; CDR3 DNA: TGTGCCAGCACCCCCCCCACAGGGGCCGGGGAGCTGTTTTTT; CDR3 protein: CASTPPTGAGELFF
J gene: TRBJ2-7; V gene: TRBV4-3; D gene: NA; clone size: NA; CDR3 DNA: TGCGCCAGCAGCCAAAAAATCGACGGCTACGAGCAGTACTTC; CDR3 protein: CASSQKIDGYEQYF
J gene: TRBJ2-3; V gene: TRBV20-1; D gene: NA; clone size: NA; CDR3 DNA: TGCAGTGCTAGTAAGCAGCCTAGCACAGATACGCAGTATTTT; CDR3 protein: CSASKQPSTDTQYF
J gene: TRBJ1-1; V gene: TRBV29-1; D gene: NA; clone size: NA; CDR3 DNA: TGCAGCGTCGGGGCCGTAAACACTGAAGCTTTCTTT; CDR3 protein: CSVGAVNTEAFF